The 22 T cell receptor beta chains below come from one sample, sequenced in a study of response to subunit inactivated influenza vaccine. TCRdb passed the RT-PCR reads through MiXCR, listing each CDR3 protein once. The sample comprises hundreds of thousands of distinct CDR3 sequences, about 15% of which are singletons, and around a tenth rests with the top ten. The sequences come from PBMCs from blood, collected 11 to 12 days after vaccination. The source is a man between 50 and 59 years old who received an inactivated influenza vaccine.

This clonotype was seen only a few times. The chain couples TRBV24-1 to TRBJ2-1; 7 nucleotides align to TRBD1. The germline V gene has CDR1 KGHDR and CDR2 SFDVKD. V gave up 3 bases and J gave up 1 base; unmatched junction bases: 8. The CDR3 consists of 17 residues. Here the CDR3 reads CATSDGPGQQSYNEQFF. Here the CDR3 DNA reads TGTGCCACCAGTGATGGGCCGGGACAGCAATCCTACAATGAGCAGTTCTTC.

This chain uses TRBV20-1 with TRBJ1-1; D perhaps matches TRBD1 (5 bases). Trimming left V 3 bases short and J 7 bases short, with 15 bases between. The CDR3 contains 13 residues. The germline CDR1 and CDR2 sequences are DFQATT and SNEGSKA (reference sequence). The CDR3 sequence: CSAREGSDGEAFF. Here the CDR3 DNA reads TGCAGTGCTAGGGAGGGGTCGGATGGTGAAGCTTTCTTT.

This clonotype was found a few times. V gene TRBV29-1 combines with J gene TRBJ2-3; tentative D call: TRBD2 (6 bases). The CDR3 is made up of 15 amino acids. V was trimmed by 6 bases and J by 1 base, leaving 17 bases between them. Germline V gene lookup returns CDR1 SQVTM and CDR2 ANQGSEA. The DNA for the CDR3 is TGCAGCGTGGAGCTGGATCGCGGGGGCACAGATACGCAGTATTTT. This encodes CSVELDRGGTDTQYF.

The J gene is TRBJ2-2, the V gene TRBV6-5; TRBD1 might be the D (5 bases). CDR3 length: 12 residues. Germline V lookup: CDR1 MNHEY, CDR2 SVGAGI. V was clipped by 7 bases and J by 7 bases, with 10 bases between them. The CDR3 loop is CASMRQGGELFF. CDR3 sequence (DNA): TGTGCCAGCATGAGGCAGGGCGGGGAGCTGTTTTTT.

The rearrangement joins TRBV10-3 to TRBJ1-1, with a weak D call TRBD1 (5 bases). This CDR3 comprises 13 residues. Trimming removed 7 bases from V and 6 bases from J, with 15 bases in between. In germline, CDR1 is ENHRY, CDR2 SYGVKD. The CDR3 DNA reads TGTGCCATCACCCACGGGACGGGTGCTGAAGCTTTCTTT. Amino acids: CAITHGTGAEAFF.

The rearrangement uses TRBV30 and TRBJ1-1; TRBD1 aligns across 11 bases. With V trimmed by 3 bases and J by 10 bases, 7 bases remained unmatched. The germline CDR1 and CDR2 sequences are GTSNPN and SVGIG (reference sequence). This CDR3 is 13 amino acids long. The CDR3 nucleotides read TGTGCCTGGAGGCCCCCGGGACAGGGGGTAGCTTTCTTT. Translating gives CAWRPPGQGVAFF.

This clonotype showed up just a few times. This chain connects TRBV5-1 to TRBJ2-3; D perhaps matches TRBD1 (6 bases). This CDR3 contains 12 residues. Trimming took off 0 bases at V and 14 bases at J, with 13 bases between the two ends. Germline values: CDR1 SGHRS, CDR2 YFSETQ. CDR3 sequence: CASSLGDMEWYF. DNA for the CDR3: TGCGCCAGCAGCTTGGGGGACATGGAATGGTATTTT.

This clonotype was seen ten or more times. This sequence joins TRBV28 and TRBJ1-2; the D gene is possibly TRBD1 (6 bases). The V end was cut by 6 bases, the J end by 2 bases, with 16 bases between. Germline V gene lookup returns CDR1 MDHEN and CDR2 SYDVKM. The CDR3 extends over 15 amino acids. CDR3 residues: CASSEKWGANYGYTF. In DNA form, the CDR3 reads TGTGCCAGCAGCGAAAAATGGGGGGCGAACTATGGCTACACCTTC.

This chain joins TRBV28 and TRBJ2-5, with 13 positions matching TRBD2. Trimming took 7 bases from V and 4 from J; bases not matched to a gene: 18. CDR1 and CDR2 from the germline V gene are MDHEN and SYDVKM. The CDR3 sequence is 19 residues long. The CDR3 loop is CASTEVSRGLAGDGETQYF. As DNA, the CDR3 is TGTGCCAGCACCGAAGTCTCTCGAGGACTAGCGGGAGATGGAGAGACCCAGTACTTC. The full variable domain, completed using reference TRBV28 and TRBJ2-5, is DVKVTQSSRYLVKRTGEKVFLECVQDMDHENMFWYRQDPGLGLRLIYFSYDVKMKEKGDIPEGYSVSREKKERFSLILESASTNQTSMYLCASTEVSRGLAGDGETQYFGPGTRLLVL.

This clonotype was counted only a few times. The chain joins TRBV7-2 to TRBJ2-7; no reliable D call. The CDR3 is 13 residues long. Germline V gene lookup returns CDR1 SGHTA and CDR2 FQGNSA. V was trimmed by 1 base and J by 6 bases, leaving 10 bases between them. DNA of the CDR3: TGTGCCAGCAGCTTAGTTCCCCTTGTCGAGCAGTACTTC. As protein: CASSLVPLVEQYF.

This clonotype has more than one count but fewer than ten. The rearrangement joins TRBV20-1 to TRBJ1-4, with D possibly TRBD1 on 5 matching bases. The CDR3 spans 14 residues. Germline V gene lookup returns CDR1 DFQATT and CDR2 SNEGSKA (reference sequence). V shed 0 bases and J shed 8 bases, with 13 bases lying between them. Here the CDR3 DNA reads TGCAGTGCTAGAGATCATCTACGGGGGGAAAAACTGTTTTTT. It codes for CSARDHLRGEKLFF.

In its sample, this clonotype was seen a few times. J is TRBJ2-1 and V is TRBV11-2; D remains ambiguous. CDR1 is SGHAT and CDR2 is FQNNGV in the germline V gene. V was shortened by 2 bases and J by 6 bases, with 11 bases between the two germline ends. This CDR3 region has 14 residues. CDR3 sequence (DNA): TGTGCCAGCAGCTTACTCTTGGTCGCCAATGAGCAGTTCTTC. Encoded protein: CASSLLLVANEQFF. The variable domain in full, with the rest retrieved from reference TRBV11-2 and TRBJ2-1, is EAGVAQSPRYKIIEKRQSVAFWCNPISGHATLYWYQQILGQGPKLLIQFQNNGVVDDSQLPKDRFSAERLKGVDSTLKIQPAKLEDSAVYLCASSLLLVANEQFFGPGTRLTVL.

The V call is TRBV3-1, the J call TRBJ2-1; the D is unclear. There are 12 residues in the CDR3. Between the trimmed V and J ends, which lost 5 bases and 9 bases, there was a span of 11 bases. Germline CDR1 reads LGHDT; CDR2 reads YNNKEL (reference sequence). The DNA for the CDR3 is TGTGCCAGCAGCTACGATAATGGTGAGCAGTTCTTC. Translating it yields CASSYDNGEQFF.

The chain joins TRBV12-3 or TRBV12-4 to TRBJ2-1; 7 bases line up with TRBD2. CDR3 length: 16 amino acids. Germline trimming cut 0 bases from V and 3 bases from J; bases unmatched to any gene: 5. CDR3 sequence reads: CASSLAPSGDYNEQFF. In nucleotides, the CDR3 is TGTGCCAGCAGTTTAGCGCCTAGCGGAGACTACAATGAGCAGTTCTTC.

In this sample, this clonotype turned up a few times. The chain carries TRBV7-9 and TRBJ1-1; D remains ambiguous. The CDR3 contains 10 residues. The ends were cut back, 8 bases at V and 3 bases at J, with 4 bases in the middle. CDR1 SEHNR and CDR2 FQNEAQ come from the germline V gene (reference sequence). The CDR3 here is CASSYTEAFF. DNA for the CDR3: TGTGCCAGCTCTTACACTGAAGCTTTCTTT.

This clonotype was detected only a few times. The J gene is TRBJ2-5, the V gene TRBV5-5, with a possible D match to TRBD2 (5 bases). CDR3 length equals 13 residues. Trimming pared 6 bases from V and 5 bases from J, leaving 14 bases between. Germline V gene lookup returns CDR1 SGHKS and CDR2 YYEKEE (reference sequence). CDR3 sequence (DNA): TGTGCCAGCATCCTAGCCCCCGGGGAGACCCAGTACTTC. Its protein product is CASILAPGETQYF.

CDR3 in DNA: TGCAGTGCCCGGACTCCGCCGTTGCGTTCACCCCTCCACTTT. Translating gives CSARTPPLRSPLHF. This chain connects TRBV20-1 to TRBJ1-6, with D uncertain. Germline V CDR1 and CDR2: DFQATT, SNEGSKA (reference sequence). The CDR3 is 14 residues long. V lost 6 bases, J lost 9 bases, and 18 bases lay in between.

This clonotype has just a few counts. The rearrangement links TRBV6-5 to TRBJ2-1; tentatively, D is TRBD1 or TRBD2 (5 bases each). The ends were cut back, 2 bases at V and 8 bases at J, with 13 bases in the middle. The CDR3 has 14 amino acids. Germline V gene lookup returns CDR1 MNHEY and CDR2 SVGAGI. DNA for the CDR3: TGTGCCAGCAGTTACAGGGTGGGGGACCATGAGCAGTTCTTC. This encodes CASSYRVGDHEQFF.

This clonotype was observed many times. V usage is TRBV7-2 and J usage is TRBJ2-1; a weak D match, TRBD2 (6 bases). The germline V and J ends were trimmed by 5 bases and 6 bases, with 11 bases remaining between them. The germline gives CDR1 SGHTA, CDR2 FQGNSA. This CDR3 region has 13 residues. The CDR3 here is CASSLGTLNEQFF. In nucleotides, the CDR3 is TGTGCCAGCAGCCTCGGGACTCTCAATGAGCAGTTCTTC.

This chain joins TRBV6-5 and TRBJ1-1; a weak D match, TRBD1 (6 bases). V was shortened by 4 bases and J by 7 bases, with 25 bases between the two germline ends. The CDR3 has 17 residues. Germline CDR1 reads MNHEY; CDR2 reads SVGAGI. The DNA for the CDR3 is TGTGCCAGCAGTTCCATGTTAAGGGGGTTAAACCCGATTGAAGCTTTCTTT. It yields the protein CASSSMLRGLNPIEAFF.

The J gene is TRBJ2-3, the V gene TRBV18, with D perhaps TRBD1 (6 bases). The CDR3 runs 12 residues. Trimming cost V 3 bases and J 9 bases, with 10 bases left between them. Per germline, CDR1 KGHSH and CDR2 LQKENI. CDR3 region: CASSPVGATQYF. CDR3 bases: TGTGCCAGCTCACCGGTGGGGGCCACGCAGTATTTT.

This clonotype has just a few counts. Here the CDR3 DNA reads TGTGCCAGCAGCTTGGAGACAGGCCTAGAGGCCTACAATGAGCAGTTCTTC. This codes for CASSLETGLEAYNEQFF. This chain joins TRBV5-6 and TRBJ2-1; weak D call: TRBD1 (6 bases). Trimming cost V 0 bases and J 2 bases, with 15 bases left between them. The CDR3 spans 17 residues. Germline CDR1 SGHDT, CDR2 YYEEEE.